The 15 T cell receptor beta chains below come from one sample, sequenced in a study of early T cells in non-severe SARS-CoV-2 infection. MiXCR was run by TCRdb on the 5' RACE reads, yielding one entry per CDR3 protein. The sample lists roughly 69,000 distinct CDR3 sequences, approximately 9.2% occurring once. Sequencing was performed on whole blood, taken at baseline. The receptors stem from an adult who was a healthcare worker with PCR-confirmed SARS-CoV-2 infection or an uninfected control (not recorded which).

This clonotype was observed a handful of times. The chain carries TRBV12-3 or TRBV12-4 and TRBJ1-2; 9 nucleotides line up with TRBD1. There are 15 residues in the CDR3. J gave up 2 bases and V 2 bases, and 3 bases lay outside the gene matches. For the CDR3, the DNA is TGTGCCAGCAGTTTAACGGGACAGGGAAACTATGGCTACACCTTC. Protein: CASSLTGQGNYGYTF.

Many counts were recorded for this clonotype. The gene calls are TRBV7-6 and TRBJ2-1; D is undetermined. The germline V gene has CDR1 SGHVS and CDR2 FNYEAQ. The CDR3 is 12 amino acids. Trimming took off 4 bases at V and 6 bases at J, with 7 bases between the two ends. Written as DNA, the CDR3 is TGTGCCAGCAGCTCCCGCAGCAATGAGCAGTTCTTC. Translated: CASSSRSNEQFF.

This clonotype was picked up many times. The chain has TRBV7-6 and TRBJ1-4; no definite D call. This CDR3 is 15 amino acids long. Trimming pared 1 base from V and 3 bases from J, leaving 9 bases between. Per germline, CDR1 SGHVS and CDR2 FNYEAQ. CDR3 amino acids: CASSLVGVPNEKLFF. The DNA of the CDR3 is TGTGCCAGCAGCTTAGTAGGAGTGCCTAATGAAAAACTGTTTTTT.

This clonotype has at least ten counts. The rearrangement uses TRBV6-5 and TRBJ2-3; tentative D call: TRBD2 (6 bases). This CDR3 region has 14 residues. In germline, CDR1 is MNHEY, CDR2 SVGAGI. The V end lost 7 bases, the J end lost 6 bases, and 17 bases lay between the germline ends. CDR3 bases: TGTGCCAGCACCCCTCGGGGGATTTGGGATACGCAGTATTTT. Its translation: CASTPRGIWDTQYF.

V and J are TRBV4-1 and TRBJ2-5; 12 bases are shared with TRBD2. Per germline, CDR1 MGHRA and CDR2 YSYEKL. The junction had 7 bases not matched to a gene; V was cut back by 1 base and J by 4 bases. CDR3 size: 17 residues. The DNA for the CDR3 is TGCGCCAGCAGCCAAGGTTCACTAGCGGGAGGTCGAGAGACCCAGTACTTC. Translation gives CASSQGSLAGGRETQYF.

This clonotype was seen only once. The chain employs TRBV6-5 and TRBJ2-7; TRBD2 agrees at 8 bases. Germline V gene sequence: CDR1 MNHEY, CDR2 SVGAGI. V shed 2 bases, J shed 2 bases, and the junction held 5 bases outside the gene matches. This CDR3 is built from 15 residues. The CDR3, as DNA: TGTGCCAGCAGTTACCAAGCGGGAGCCCCCTACGAGCAGTACTTC. As protein: CASSYQAGAPYEQYF.

This clonotype showed up just once. Here the CDR3 reads CASRPPGAPTEAFF. The CDR3 DNA follows: TGTGCCAGCAGACCCCCGGGGGCGCCCACTGAAGCTTTCTTT. The chain combines TRBV6-2 or TRBV6-3 with TRBJ1-1, with D perhaps TRBD1 (6 bases). The CDR3 is made up of 14 amino acids. Trimming stripped 6 bases from V and 4 bases from J, with 15 bases between. In germline, CDR1 is MNHEY, CDR2 SVGEGT.

This clonotype was picked up many times. The chain recombines TRBV19 with TRBJ1-2; no definite D call. Trimming shortened V by 0 bases and J by 4 bases, and 12 bases separated the two germline ends. The CDR3 has 15 residues. Germline V lookup: CDR1 LNHDA, CDR2 SQIVND (reference sequence). The chain's CDR3 is CASSIDLQPGYGYTF. The CDR3 region has the DNA TGTGCCAGTAGTATAGATCTCCAGCCGGGCTATGGCTACACCTTC.

In its sample, this clonotype was seen many times. The genes are TRBV20-1 and TRBJ1-1; D might be TRBD1 (6 bases). This CDR3 contains 15 residues. Germline CDR1 and CDR2: DFQATT and SNEGSKA (reference sequence). Trimming removed 3 bases at V and 1 base at J, with 15 bases between. CDR3 sequence reads: CSASTLTGSNTEAFF. The CDR3 bases are TGCAGTGCTAGCACGTTAACAGGGTCGAACACTGAAGCTTTCTTT.

CDR3 sequence: CASSFTQGAAKNIQYF. The CDR3 DNA is TGTGCCAGCAGTTTTACTCAGGGGGCGGCCAAAAACATTCAGTACTTC. The chain uses TRBV12-3 or TRBV12-4 and TRBJ2-4; 8 bases fit TRBD1. The V segment lost 3 bases and the J segment 1 base; nucleotides outside the gene matches: 5. CDR3 length: 16 residues.

Ten or more counts support this clonotype. CDR3 nucleotide sequence: TGCAGCGTTGGTAAGCGAGATACGCAGTATTTT. Translation: CSVGKRDTQYF. The gene calls are TRBV29-1 and TRBJ2-3; D ambiguous. Germline V lookup: CDR1 SQVTM, CDR2 ANQGSEA. CDR3 length equals 11 residues. V lost 4 bases and J 5 bases, leaving 7 bases between the germline ends.

The chain couples TRBV14 to TRBJ2-7; 11 bases fit TRBD1. V shed 4 bases, J shed 4 bases, and the junction held 9 bases outside the gene matches. CDR3 length equals 16 residues. Germline V gene sequence: CDR1 SGHDN, CDR2 FVKESK. CDR3 in DNA: TGTGCCAGCAGCCCGCTTCCCGGGACAGGGGGTTACGAGCAGTACTTC. It codes for CASSPLPGTGGYEQYF.

This clonotype was counted at least ten times. V and J are TRBV7-9 and TRBJ2-5, with D hard to call. V was trimmed by 5 bases and J by 2 bases, leaving 12 bases between them. The CDR3 runs to 14 residues. CDR1 and CDR2 (germline): SEHNR, FQNEAQ (reference sequence). CDR3 region: CASSTWDGQETQYF. In nucleotides, the CDR3 is TGTGCCAGCAGCACTTGGGATGGTCAAGAGACCCAGTACTTC.

V and J are TRBV19 and TRBJ2-2; 9 positions match TRBD2. CDR3 length: 16 residues. V gave up 4 bases and J gave up 3 bases; unmatched junction bases: 6. Looked up from germline, CDR1 is LNHDA and CDR2 is SQIVND (reference sequence). The CDR3: CASSTRLAGHTGELFF. The CDR3 DNA reads TGTGCCAGTAGTACCCGCCTAGCGGGGCACACCGGGGAGCTGTTTTTT.

This clonotype was seen at least ten times. V gene TRBV7-6 combines with J gene TRBJ2-2; D is ambiguous. CDR1 and CDR2 (germline): SGHVS, FNYEAQ. Trimming shortened V by 8 bases and J by 5 bases, and 12 bases separated the two germline ends. The length of the CDR3 is 13 residues. The CDR3 region is CASSPRSTGELFF. CDR3 bases: TGTGCCAGCTCCCCAAGATCAACCGGGGAGCTGTTTTTT.